Listed below are T cell receptor beta chains from one sample, sequenced in a study of cytomegalovirus exposure and HLA in healthy donors. Repertoires were generated with immunoSEQ multiplex PCR, while TCRdb's copy carries only in-frame clones and drops some. The data contain 100,000 to 150,000 clones, roughly nine tenths of them singletons. The sample was PBMCs. Source of these receptors: a woman between 18 and 29 years old in good health and CMV-seronegative. CDR3s include the opening cysteine and the closing phenylalanine or tryptophan. Each record gives: J gene, clone size, V gene, D gene, CDR3 DNA, CDR3 protein. D genes are given only for firm matches. Where a row states a size, it is once, few, many or the class of an expanded clone; other rows omit it.

>TRBJ1-2|-|TRBV28|-
TGTGCCAGCAGTTTAGGGGCAGAGCTTTATAACTATGGCTACACCTTC
CASSLGAELYNYGYTF
>TRBJ1-6|-|TRBV6-1|-
TGTGCCAGCAGTGAATATTGGCAGGGTAACAATTCACCCCTCCACTTT
CASSEYWQGNNSPLHF
>TRBJ1-1|-|TRBV27|-
TGTGCCAGCAGTTTTAGGGGCTCTGGCACTGAAGCTTTCTTT
CASSFRGSGTEAFF
>TRBJ1-2|-|TRBV5-8|-
TGTGCCAGCAGGGGCAACTATGGCTACACCTTC
CASRGNYGYTF
>TRBJ1-5|-|TRBV10-1|-
TGCGCCAGCAGTGAGCAGGGGAACGATCAGCCCCAGCATTTT
CASSEQGNDQPQHF
>TRBJ2-5|-|TRBV6-1|TRBD2
TGTGCCAGCAGTGCCGGAACGGGGGGGGAGACCCAGTACTTC
CASSAGTGGETQYF
>TRBJ2-3|-|TRBV6-5|-
TGTGCCAGCAGTTACTCCTTGCCGGAGGGCACAGATACGCAGTATTTT
CASSYSLPEGTDTQYF
>TRBJ2-1|few|TRBV7-9|-
TGTGCCAGCAGCTTAGACAGATCTTACAATGAGCAGTTCTTC
CASSLDRSYNEQFF
>TRBJ2-3|-|TRBV28|TRBD2
TGTGCCAGCAGTGTGAGCGGGAGGCCAGATACGCAGTATTTT
CASSVSGRPDTQYF
>TRBJ2-7|-|TRBV11-2|-
TGTGCCAGCAGCTTAGATGGGCTAGCGAGCGACGAGCAGTACTTC
CASSLDGLASDEQYF
>TRBJ2-7|-|TRBV11-2|-
TGTGCCAGCAGCCAACAACAGGGTCCCCTCAAATACGAGCAGTACTTC
CASSQQQGPLKYEQYF
>TRBJ2-5|-|TRBV4-1|TRBD1
TGCGCCAGCAGCCAAGAAATCCTCGGACAGGGGGACGGGACCCAGTACTTC
CASSQEILGQGDGTQYF
>TRBJ2-1|-|TRBV6-5|-
TGTGCCAGCAGTACAGGGTACAATGAGCAGTTCTTC
CASSTGYNEQFF
>TRBJ2-1|-|TRBV9|TRBD2
TGTGCCAGCAGCGTAGGAAGCGGGAGGGCCGGGGAGCAGTTCTTC
CASSVGSGRAGEQFF
>TRBJ2-7|once|TRBV28|-
TGTGCCAGCAGTTTCCGCAGGGGGGTATACGAGCAGTACTTC
CASSFRRGVYEQYF
>TRBJ1-2|few|TRBV18|-
TGTGCCAGCTCAATACAGGGTGATGGCTACACCTTC
CASSIQGDGYTF
>TRBJ1-5|-|TRBV5-5|TRBD1
TGTGCCAGCAGCACGGCCGGGACAGGCGATCAGCCCCAGCATTTT
CASSTAGTGDQPQHF
>TRBJ2-3|once|TRBV30|-
TGTGCCTGGAATCCGGGACTCGGAGACACAGATACGCAGTATTTT
CAWNPGLGDTDTQYF